This T cell receptor beta chain came from a study of T cells in Graves' hyperthyroidism and ophthalmopathy. CDR3 length: 15 residues. After removal of 5 bases from V and 8 bases from J, the junction contained 10 bases not matched to a gene. Germline CDR1 and CDR2: PRHDT and FYEKMQ (reference sequence). Researchers amplified the TCR beta CDR3 regions from RNA transcripts. With the HTBI primer set, the TCR CDR3 went through a first round of RT-PCR. From the multiplex PCR reads, TCRdb called clonotypes with MiXCR, one entry per CDR3 protein. The sample shows more than 500,000 distinct CDR3 sequences, about 17% of them seen only once. Stable disease denoted Graves' hyperthyroidism without ophthalmopathy progression within 18 months.

The sequenced sample consisted of blood. The sequence derives from a woman under 40 with Graves' hyperthyroidism. The V and J genes are TRBV13 and TRBJ1-4, with 8 bases lining up with TRBD1. DNA for the CDR3: TGTGCCAGCAGCGCGACAGGGGAAAGCGCAGAAAAACTGTTTTTT. Encoded protein: CASSATGESAEKLFF. Filled out from reference TRBV13 and TRBJ1-4, the complete variable domain reads AAGVIQSPRHLIKEKRETATLKCYPIPRHDTVYWYQQGPGQDPQFLISFYEKMQSDKGSIPDRFSAQQFSDYHSELNMSSLELGDSALYFCASSATGESAEKLFFGSGTQLSVL.